The 28 T cell receptor beta chains below were found in one sample sequenced in a study of T-cell reconstitution after alpha-beta-depleted transplantation in children. TCRbeta library construction was performed incorporating unique molecular identifiers. TCRdb re-called the PCR reads with MiXCR, one entry per CDR3 protein. The sample carries 350,000 to 450,000 distinct CDR3 sequences, about a fifth recorded once. The sequencing used PBMCs from the stem cell graft donor, collected from the stem cell graft. These receptors originate from a human donor who donated a stem cell graft to a child with acute myeloid leukemia.

The table lists this clonotype with many counts. The chain uses TRBV12-3 or TRBV12-4 and TRBJ1-1; TRBD1 aligns across 8 bases. The CDR3 runs to 13 residues. Losses at the gene ends were 1 base for V and 6 bases for J; bases not matched to a gene: 1. CDR3 residues: CASSLVQGAEAFF. DNA of the CDR3: TGTGCCAGCAGTTTAGTACAGGGGGCTGAAGCTTTCTTT.

This clonotype was counted ten times or more. This sequence joins TRBV20-1 and TRBJ2-5; possible D gene TRBD2, 5 bases. CDR1 and CDR2 from the germline V gene are DFQATT and SNEGSKA (reference sequence). CDR3 size: 16 residues. Trimming took 0 bases from V and 0 from J, leaving 14 bases between them. Written as DNA, the CDR3 is TGCAGTGCTAGAGATTTCCTAGCAGCGTACCAAGAGACCCAGTACTTC. Amino acids: CSARDFLAAYQETQYF.

This clonotype was detected a few times. The chain carries TRBV28 and TRBJ1-1, with D unclear. CDR1 is MDHEN, CDR2 SYDVKM, per germline. CDR3 length equals 15 residues. Trimming removed 3 bases from V and 6 bases from J, with 17 bases in between. The CDR3 DNA is TGTGCCAGCAGTTTTGGACCCGAGGAGGGCGCTGAAGCTTTCTTT. Protein sequence: CASSFGPEEGAEAFF.

There are many counts of this clonotype. The rearrangement uses TRBV29-1 and TRBJ2-7; no clear D. Trimming cost V 8 bases and J 0 bases, with 8 bases left between them. The CDR3 consists of 11 residues. CDR1 is SQVTM, CDR2 ANQGSEA, per germline. The CDR3 region is CSFATSYEQYF. CDR3 DNA sequence: TGCAGCTTCGCAACCTCCTACGAGCAGTACTTC.

The CDR3 is CASSFETGEQYF. The CDR3 nucleotides read TGTGCCAGCAGCTTTGAAACCGGCGAGCAGTACTTC. The chain links TRBV7-9 to TRBJ2-7; D remains ambiguous. Trimming removed 3 bases at V and 6 bases at J, with 9 bases between. CDR1 and CDR2 (germline): SEHNR, FQNEAQ (reference sequence). This CDR3 has 12 residues. The full variable domain, completed using reference TRBV7-9 and TRBJ2-7, is DTGVSQNPRHKITKRGQNVTFRCDPISEHNRLYWYRQTLGQGPEFLTYFQNEAQLEKSRLLSDRFSAERPKGSFSTLEIQRTEQGDSAMYLCASSFETGEQYFGPGTRLTVT.

In its sample, this clonotype was seen a few times. The rearrangement joins TRBV24-1 to TRBJ2-7; 11 bases match TRBD1. From germline, CDR1 is KGHDR and CDR2 SFDVKD. The V segment lost 3 bases and the J segment 9 bases; nucleotides outside the gene matches: 9. The CDR3 is 15 amino acids. The CDR3 DNA sequence: TGTGCCACCAGTGATCTACGGACAGGGGGCGGTCGGCAGTACTTC. This sequence encodes CATSDLRTGGGRQYF.

The V and J genes are TRBV4-2 and TRBJ2-5, with D possibly matching TRBD1 (6 bases). The CDR3 contains 15 residues. Trimming removed 0 bases at V and 4 bases at J, with 12 bases between. CDR1 is LGHNA, CDR2 YNFKEQ, per germline. CDR3 in DNA: TGTGCCAGCAGCCAAGAGCCCAGGGGAAGAGAGACCCAGTACTTC. Its translation is CASSQEPRGRETQYF.

Many counts were recorded for this clonotype. This chain connects TRBV12-3 or TRBV12-4 to TRBJ2-3; 7 bases agree with TRBD2. CDR3 length: 14 amino acids. Germline trimming cut 4 bases from V and 2 bases from J; bases unmatched to any gene: 3. CDR3 in DNA: TGTGCCAGCAGTTGGGGGGGGATCACAGATACGCAGTATTTT. Translating gives CASSWGGITDTQYF.

This clonotype was counted only a few times. This chain connects TRBV29-1 to TRBJ2-3, with D maybe TRBD1 (5 bases). The CDR3 is 13 residues long. The ends were cut back, 6 bases at V and 2 bases at J, with 12 bases in the middle. Germline V gene lookup returns CDR1 SQVTM and CDR2 ANQGSEA. DNA of the CDR3: TGCAGCGTCGCTGGCAGGGCCACAGATACGCAGTATTTT. Translated: CSVAGRATDTQYF.

This clonotype turned up a few times. The genes are TRBV20-1 and TRBJ1-1; the D is unclear. Trimming removed 3 bases at V and 7 bases at J, with 18 bases between. The CDR3 is 14 residues long. Germline CDR1 is DFQATT and CDR2 is SNEGSKA (reference sequence). The CDR3 DNA sequence: TGCAGTGCTAGTATTCGAGGCGCAATTCTTGAAGCTTTCTTT. Translating it yields CSASIRGAILEAFF.

The rearrangement joins TRBV12-3 or TRBV12-4 to TRBJ2-1; the match to TRBD2 covers 8 bases. Trimming took 4 bases from V and 7 from J; bases not matched to a gene: 9. The CDR3 loop spans 15 amino acids. Here the CDR3 reads CASSSRTSLANEQFF. CDR3 in DNA: TGTGCCAGCAGTTCAAGGACTAGCTTGGCGAATGAGCAGTTCTTC.

This clonotype was found a few times. The V and J genes are TRBV19 and TRBJ2-7; the match to TRBD1 covers 8 bases. V lost 10 bases, J lost 1 base, and 9 bases stayed unmatched. The CDR3 spans 14 residues. Germline assignment: CDR1 LNHDA and CDR2 SQIVND (reference sequence). CDR3 sequence reads: CATRPTGVSYEQYF. The DNA for the CDR3 is TGTGCCACCCGACCGACAGGGGTTTCCTACGAGCAGTACTTC.

This clonotype came up many times. The V and J genes are TRBV9 and TRBJ2-2; a weak D match, TRBD2 (5 bases). Germline-derived CDR1 and CDR2 are SGDLS and YYNGEE. The CDR3 sequence is 14 residues long. Between the trimmed V and J ends, which lost 6 bases and 3 bases, there was a span of 12 bases. The CDR3 coding sequence is TGTGCCAGCAACCCGACGGAGGACACCGGGGAGCTGTTTTTT. It codes for CASNPTEDTGELFF. Complete variable domain (other parts from reference TRBV9 and TRBJ2-2): DSGVTQTPKHLITATGQRVTLRCSPRSGDLSVYWYQQSLDQGLQFLIQYYNGEERAKGNILERFSAQQFPDLHSELNLSSLELGDSALYFCASNPTEDTGELFFGEGSRLTVL.

This clonotype was seen more than once but under ten times. The chain carries TRBV9 and TRBJ2-7; tentatively, D is TRBD1 or TRBD2 (5 bases each). This CDR3 region has 15 residues. CDR1 is SGDLS and CDR2 is YYNGEE in the germline V gene. Trimming took off 0 bases at V and 2 bases at J, with 12 bases between the two ends. The CDR3 coding sequence is TGTGCCAGCAGCGTAGGAGGGGAGACTACCTACGAGCAGTACTTC. Its protein product is CASSVGGETTYEQYF.

J is TRBJ2-5 and V is TRBV20-1; TRBD2 aligns across 7 bases. Trimming took 1 base from V and 6 from J; bases not matched to a gene: 5. Germline CDR1 is DFQATT and CDR2 is SNEGSKA (reference sequence). This CDR3 has 13 amino acids. CDR3 sequence reads: CSARVGGRQTQYF. In nucleotides, the CDR3 is TGCAGTGCTAGAGTCGGGGGGAGACAGACCCAGTACTTC.

This clonotype was picked up a small number of times. This chain uses TRBV5-6 with TRBJ2-7; 7 bases are shared with TRBD1. The trim removed 2 bases at V and 0 bases at J, leaving 2 bases unmatched. Germline CDR1 and CDR2: SGHDT and YYEEEE. The CDR3 has 14 residues. The CDR3 coding sequence is TGTGCCAGCAGCTTCGGGACAGCCTCCTACGAGCAGTACTTC. This gives the protein CASSFGTASYEQYF.

This clonotype was counted at least ten times. The chain joins TRBV12-3 or TRBV12-4 to TRBJ2-3; D unclear. CDR3 size: 12 residues. Between the trimmed V and J ends, which lost 8 bases and 6 bases, there was a span of 12 bases. The CDR3 sequence is CASGRAWDTQYF. Written as DNA, the CDR3 is TGTGCCAGCGGTAGGGCATGGGATACGCAGTATTTT.

This clonotype was seen many times. V usage is TRBV20-1 and J usage is TRBJ2-3; D gene uncertain. The CDR3 covers 12 residues. Per the germline V gene, CDR1 is DFQATT and CDR2 is SNEGSKA (reference sequence). The V and J ends lost 0 bases and 2 bases respectively, with 3 bases between them. The CDR3 loop is CSAREDTDTQYF. The CDR3 DNA follows: TGCAGTGCTAGAGAAGACACAGATACGCAGTATTTT.

This clonotype was observed at least ten times. The genes are TRBV20-1 and TRBJ2-3; D is uncertain. This CDR3 comprises 15 residues. Germline CDR1 and CDR2: DFQATT and SNEGSKA (reference sequence). V was shortened by 3 bases and J by 2 bases, with 15 bases between the two germline ends. Here the CDR3 DNA reads TGCAGTGCTAGCAGCCTACGCTTCCTCACAGATACGCAGTATTTT. It yields the protein CSASSLRFLTDTQYF.

This clonotype came up many times. The chain couples TRBV24-1 to TRBJ2-1, with unresolved D. The CDR3 is 16 amino acids. V lost 1 base and J 4 bases, leaving 13 bases between the germline ends. The V gene's germline CDR1 is KGHDR and CDR2 SFDVKD. CDR3 bases: TGTGCCACCAGTGATTTTGATGCGAGAACTTACAATGAGCAGTTCTTC. Encoded protein: CATSDFDARTYNEQFF.

The chain recombines TRBV10-3 with TRBJ1-1, with D possibly TRBD1 on 5 matching bases. This CDR3 contains 14 residues. With 11 bases removed from V and 1 base from J, the gap between germline ends came to 17 bases. Germline-derived CDR1 and CDR2 are ENHRY and SYGVKD. The CDR3 nucleotides are TGTGCCTCCGGACCGAGCAGGGAGAACACTGAAGCTTTCTTT. It specifies CASGPSRENTEAFF.

The V call is TRBV12-3 or TRBV12-4, the J call TRBJ2-3, with D tentatively TRBD1 (5 bases). The CDR3 covers 14 residues. Trimming cost V 6 bases and J 2 bases, with 12 bases left between them. CDR3 sequence reads: CASRATGYTDTQYF. The CDR3 DNA sequence: TGTGCCAGCAGAGCAACAGGATACACAGATACGCAGTATTTT.

This clonotype has just a few counts. The chain recombines TRBV20-1 with TRBJ2-3; TRBD2 matches 16 bases. CDR1 and CDR2 from the germline V gene are DFQATT and SNEGSKA (reference sequence). The CDR3 runs 16 residues. J lost 6 bases, V lost 0 bases, and 3 bases had no gene match. The CDR3 coding sequence is TGCAGTGCTAGAGATCAGGGACTAGCGGGAGGGGATACGCAGTATTTT. As protein: CSARDQGLAGGDTQYF.

The sample holds a few counts of this clonotype. The chain recombines TRBV29-1 with TRBJ1-1, with D maybe TRBD1 (6 bases). This CDR3 has 12 residues. Per the germline V gene, CDR1 is SQVTM and CDR2 is ANQGSEA. V was pared by 7 bases and J by 4 bases, with 13 bases between. The CDR3 loop reads CSGYRAGTEAFF. The DNA of the CDR3 is TGCAGCGGGTACAGGGCCGGCACTGAAGCTTTCTTT. The whole variable domain, filled in from reference TRBV29-1 and TRBJ1-1, reads SAVISQKPSRDICQRGTSLTIQCQVDSQVTMMFWYRQQPGQSLTLIATANQGSEATYESGFVIDKFPISRPNLTFSTLTVSNMSPEDSSIYLCSGYRAGTEAFFGQGTRLTVV.

This rearrangement joins TRBV2 to TRBJ2-2, with 8 bases matching TRBD1. Germline lookup yields CDR1 SNHLY and CDR2 FYNNEI. Trimming at V came to 6 bases and at J to 5 bases, leaving 5 bases not matched to a gene. This CDR3 contains 14 residues. CDR3 in amino acids: CASRQDRVTGELFF. CDR3 DNA: TGTGCCAGCAGGCAGGACAGGGTGACCGGGGAGCTGTTTTTT.

This clonotype was seen more than once but under ten times. V usage is TRBV5-1 and J usage is TRBJ2-3, with D possibly TRBD1 on 6 matching bases. Deletions cut 5 bases from V and 6 bases from J, with 16 bases between. This CDR3 contains 14 residues. Germline V gene data show CDR1 as SGHRS and CDR2 as YFSETQ. This chain's CDR3 is CASRNQGNVDTQYF. The DNA of the CDR3 is TGCGCCAGCAGAAACCAGGGGAATGTGGATACGCAGTATTTT.

This clonotype turned up a few times. The V call is TRBV20-1, the J call TRBJ2-1; 7 bases line up with TRBD2. Germline values: CDR1 DFQATT, CDR2 SNEGSKA (reference sequence). The CDR3 consists of 15 residues. With V trimmed by 3 bases and J by 1 base, 6 bases remained unmatched. CDR3 coding DNA: TGCAGTGCTAGTGGGAGGGCCTTATCCTACAATGAGCAGTTCTTC. Amino acid sequence: CSASGRALSYNEQFF.

V is TRBV28 and J is TRBJ2-5; D gene unclear. The germline CDR1 and CDR2 sequences are MDHEN and SYDVKM. The CDR3 contains 11 residues. The ends were cut back, 5 bases at V and 5 bases at J, with 6 bases in the middle. CDR3 bases: TGTGCCAGCAGTACTTGGGAGACCCAGTACTTC. As protein: CASSTWETQYF.